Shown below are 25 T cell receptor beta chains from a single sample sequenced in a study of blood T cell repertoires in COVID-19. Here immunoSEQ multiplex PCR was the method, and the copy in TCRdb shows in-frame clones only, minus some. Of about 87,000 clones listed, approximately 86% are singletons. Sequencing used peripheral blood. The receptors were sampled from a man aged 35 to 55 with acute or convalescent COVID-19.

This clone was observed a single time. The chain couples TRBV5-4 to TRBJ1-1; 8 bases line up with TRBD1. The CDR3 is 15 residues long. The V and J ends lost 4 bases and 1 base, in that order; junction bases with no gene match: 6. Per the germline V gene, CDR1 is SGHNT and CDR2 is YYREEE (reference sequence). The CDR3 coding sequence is TGTGCCAGCAGCCATACGACAGGGGCGAACACTGAAGCTTTCTTT. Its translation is CASSHTTGANTEAFF.

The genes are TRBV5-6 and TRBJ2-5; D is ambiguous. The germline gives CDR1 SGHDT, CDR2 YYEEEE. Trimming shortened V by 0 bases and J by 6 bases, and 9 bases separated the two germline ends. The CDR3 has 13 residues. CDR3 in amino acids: CASSLGVKQTQYF. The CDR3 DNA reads TGTGCCAGCAGCTTGGGAGTCAAGCAGACCCAGTACTTC.

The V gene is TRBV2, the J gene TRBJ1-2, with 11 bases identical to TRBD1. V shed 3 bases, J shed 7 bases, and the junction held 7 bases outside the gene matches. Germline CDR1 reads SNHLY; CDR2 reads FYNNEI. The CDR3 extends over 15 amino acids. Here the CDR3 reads CASSDLRTGGLGYTF. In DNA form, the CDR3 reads TGTGCCAGCAGTGACCTTAGGACAGGGGGCCTTGGCTACACCTTC.

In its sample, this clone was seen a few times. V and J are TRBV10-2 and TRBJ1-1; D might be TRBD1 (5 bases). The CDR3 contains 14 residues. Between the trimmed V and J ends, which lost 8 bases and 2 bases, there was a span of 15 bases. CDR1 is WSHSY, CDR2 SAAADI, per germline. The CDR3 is CASLWGGFNTEAFF. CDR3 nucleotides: TGCGCCAGCCTTTGGGGGGGGTTTAACACTGAAGCTTTCTTT.

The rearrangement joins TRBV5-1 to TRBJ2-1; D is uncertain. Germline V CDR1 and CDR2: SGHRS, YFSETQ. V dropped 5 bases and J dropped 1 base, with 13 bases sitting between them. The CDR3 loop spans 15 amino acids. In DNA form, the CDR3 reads TGCGCCAGCAGTCCCCCACTCGGTTCCTACAATGAGCAGTTCTTC. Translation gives CASSPPLGSYNEQFF.

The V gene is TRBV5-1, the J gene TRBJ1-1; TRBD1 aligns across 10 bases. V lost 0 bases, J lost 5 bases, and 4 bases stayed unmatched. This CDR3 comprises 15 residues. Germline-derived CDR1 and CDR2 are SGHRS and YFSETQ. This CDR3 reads CASSLGGQGRTEAFF. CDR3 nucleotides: TGCGCCAGCAGCTTGGGGGGACAGGGGCGGACTGAAGCTTTCTTT.

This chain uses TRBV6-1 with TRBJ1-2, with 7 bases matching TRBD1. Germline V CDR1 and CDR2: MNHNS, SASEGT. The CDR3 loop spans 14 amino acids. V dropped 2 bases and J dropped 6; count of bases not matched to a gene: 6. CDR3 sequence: CASSERGQFDGYTF. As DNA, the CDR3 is TGTGCCAGCAGTGAAAGGGGACAGTTCGATGGCTACACCTTC.

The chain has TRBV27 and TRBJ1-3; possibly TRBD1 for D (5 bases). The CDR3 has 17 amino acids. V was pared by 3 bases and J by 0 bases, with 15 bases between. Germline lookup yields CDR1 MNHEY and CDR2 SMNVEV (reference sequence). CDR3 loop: CASSFSVWGSSGNTIYF. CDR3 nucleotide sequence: TGTGCCAGCAGTTTTTCTGTATGGGGCAGCTCTGGAAACACCATATATTTT.

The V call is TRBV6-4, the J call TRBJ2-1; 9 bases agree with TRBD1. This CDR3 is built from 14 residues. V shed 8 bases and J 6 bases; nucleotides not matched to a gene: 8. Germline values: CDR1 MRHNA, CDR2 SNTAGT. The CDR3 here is CASSRDRVANEQFF. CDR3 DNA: TGTGCCAGCTCCCGGGACAGGGTTGCCAATGAGCAGTTCTTC.

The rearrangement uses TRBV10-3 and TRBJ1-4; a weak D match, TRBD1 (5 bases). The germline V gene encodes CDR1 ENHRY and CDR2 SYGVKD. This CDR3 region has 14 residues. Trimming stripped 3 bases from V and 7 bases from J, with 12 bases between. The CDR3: CAISDSGRGEKLFF. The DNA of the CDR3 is TGTGCCATCAGTGACTCCGGGAGGGGTGAAAAACTGTTTTTT.

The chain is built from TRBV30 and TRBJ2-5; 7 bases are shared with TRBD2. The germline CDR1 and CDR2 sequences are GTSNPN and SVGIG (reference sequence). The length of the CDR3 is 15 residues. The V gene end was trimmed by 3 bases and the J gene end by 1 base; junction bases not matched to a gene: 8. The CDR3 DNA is TGTGCCTGGAGAACGGGAGGTCCCCTCCAAGAGACCCAGTACTTC. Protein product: CAWRTGGPLQETQYF.

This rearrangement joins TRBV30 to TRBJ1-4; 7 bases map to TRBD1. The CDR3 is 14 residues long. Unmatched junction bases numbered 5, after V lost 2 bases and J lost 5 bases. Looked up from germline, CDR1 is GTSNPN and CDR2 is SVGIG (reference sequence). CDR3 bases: TGTGCCTGGAGTTTGACAGGGAAAAATGAAAAACTGTTTTTT. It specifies CAWSLTGKNEKLFF.

In DNA, the CDR3 is TGTGCCAGCAGCGTTGGGGGGAGTCCCTCCGAGACCCAGTACTTC. Amino acid sequence: CASSVGGSPSETQYF. This chain links TRBV9 with TRBJ2-5; a possible D gene is TRBD2 (6 bases). Germline V CDR1 and CDR2: SGDLS, YYNGEE. Trimming removed 2 bases from V and 5 bases from J, with 16 bases in between. This CDR3 has 15 amino acids. The variable domain in full, with the rest retrieved from reference TRBV9 and TRBJ2-5, is DSGVTQTPKHLITATGQRVTLRCSPRSGDLSVYWYQQSLDQGLQFLIQYYNGEERAKGNILERFSAQQFPDLHSELNLSSLELGDSALYFCASSVGGSPSETQYFGPGTRLLVL.

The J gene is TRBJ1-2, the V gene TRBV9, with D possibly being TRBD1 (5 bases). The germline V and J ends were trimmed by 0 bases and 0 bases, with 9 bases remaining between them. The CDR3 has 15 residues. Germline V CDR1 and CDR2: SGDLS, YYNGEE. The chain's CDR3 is CASSVGGPSNYGYTF. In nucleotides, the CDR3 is TGTGCCAGCAGCGTAGGGGGCCCATCTAACTATGGCTACACCTTC.

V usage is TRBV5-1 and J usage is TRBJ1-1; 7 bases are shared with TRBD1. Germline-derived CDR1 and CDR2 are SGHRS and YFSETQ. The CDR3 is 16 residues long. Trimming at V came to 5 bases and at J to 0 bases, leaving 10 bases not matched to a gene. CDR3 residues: CASSSVTGLMNTEAFF. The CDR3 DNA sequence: TGCGCCAGCAGTTCCGTGACAGGGCTCATGAACACTGAAGCTTTCTTT.

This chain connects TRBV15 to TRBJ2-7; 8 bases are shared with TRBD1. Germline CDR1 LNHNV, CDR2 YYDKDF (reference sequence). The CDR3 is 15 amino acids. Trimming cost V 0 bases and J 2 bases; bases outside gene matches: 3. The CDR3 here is CATSRDLQGAYEQYF. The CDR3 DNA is TGTGCCACCAGCAGAGATCTACAGGGGGCCTACGAGCAGTACTTC.

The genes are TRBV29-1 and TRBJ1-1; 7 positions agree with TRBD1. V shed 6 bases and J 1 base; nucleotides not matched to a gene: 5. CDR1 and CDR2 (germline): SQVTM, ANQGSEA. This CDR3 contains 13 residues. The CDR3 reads CSVRDSRNTEAFF. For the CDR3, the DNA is TGCAGCGTCCGGGACAGTCGGAACACTGAAGCTTTCTTT.

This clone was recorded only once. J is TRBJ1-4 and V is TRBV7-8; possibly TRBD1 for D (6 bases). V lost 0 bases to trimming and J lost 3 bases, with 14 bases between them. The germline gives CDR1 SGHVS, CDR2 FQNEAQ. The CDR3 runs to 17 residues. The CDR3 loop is CASSLAQGHESNEKLFF. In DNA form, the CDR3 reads TGTGCCAGCAGCTTAGCACAGGGACACGAGTCTAATGAAAAACTGTTTTTT.

DNA for the CDR3: TGTGCCACCAGTGAAAGACTAGCGGGAGGAGAAACGCAGTATTTT. Encoded protein: CATSERLAGGETQYF. The chain recombines TRBV24-1 with TRBJ2-3; 13 bases map to TRBD2. CDR1 is KGHDR and CDR2 is SFDVKD in the germline V gene. The junction had 6 bases not matched to a gene; V was cut back by 4 bases and J by 9 bases. The CDR3 is 15 residues long.

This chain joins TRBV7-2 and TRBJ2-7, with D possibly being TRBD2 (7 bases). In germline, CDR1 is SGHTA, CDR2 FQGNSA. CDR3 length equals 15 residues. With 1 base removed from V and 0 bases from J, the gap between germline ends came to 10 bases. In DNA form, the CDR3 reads TGTGCCAGCAGCTTAGAAGCGGGACACTCCTACGAGCAGTACTTC. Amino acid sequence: CASSLEAGHSYEQYF.

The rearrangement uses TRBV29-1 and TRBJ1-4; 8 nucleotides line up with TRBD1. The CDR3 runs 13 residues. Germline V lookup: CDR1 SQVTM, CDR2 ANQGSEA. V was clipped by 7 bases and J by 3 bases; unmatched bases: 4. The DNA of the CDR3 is TGCAGCGGGGCCAGGGGGCCTAATGAAAAACTGTTTTTT. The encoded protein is CSGARGPNEKLFF.

CDR3 amino acids: CASSFRTGLLEKLFF. CDR3 DNA: TGTGCCAGCAGCTTTCGTACAGGGCTTTTGGAAAAACTGTTTTTT. The chain is built from TRBV5-5 and TRBJ1-4, with TRBD1 as a possible D gene (6 bases). The CDR3 runs to 15 residues. CDR1 and CDR2 (germline): SGHKS, YYEKEE (reference sequence). The V gene lost 2 bases and the J gene lost 8 bases, with 16 bases spanning the gap.

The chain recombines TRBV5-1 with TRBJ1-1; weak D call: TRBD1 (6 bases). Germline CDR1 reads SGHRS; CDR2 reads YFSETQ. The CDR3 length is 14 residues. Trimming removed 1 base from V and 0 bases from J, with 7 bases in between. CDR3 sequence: CASSLQGMNTEAFF. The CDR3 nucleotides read TGCGCCAGCAGCTTGCAGGGGATGAACACTGAAGCTTTCTTT.

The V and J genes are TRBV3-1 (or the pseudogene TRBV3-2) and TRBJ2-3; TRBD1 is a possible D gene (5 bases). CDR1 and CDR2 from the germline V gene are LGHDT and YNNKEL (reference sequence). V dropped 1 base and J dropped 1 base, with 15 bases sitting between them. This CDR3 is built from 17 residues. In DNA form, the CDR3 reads TGTGCCAGCAGCCAAGTCCAGGGTCCTTTTGGCACAGATACGCAGTATTTT. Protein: CASSQVQGPFGTDTQYF.

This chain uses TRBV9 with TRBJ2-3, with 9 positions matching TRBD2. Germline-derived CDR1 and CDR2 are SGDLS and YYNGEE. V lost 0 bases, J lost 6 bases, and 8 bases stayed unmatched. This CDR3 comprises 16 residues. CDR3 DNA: TGTGCCAGCAGCGTAGATTTGCGGGGGGGTTTGGATACGCAGTATTTT. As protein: CASSVDLRGGLDTQYF. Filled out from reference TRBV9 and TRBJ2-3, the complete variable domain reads DSGVTQTPKHLITATGQRVTLRCSPRSGDLSVYWYQQSLDQGLQFLIQYYNGEERAKGNILERFSAQQFPDLHSELNLSSLELGDSALYFCASSVDLRGGLDTQYFGPGTRLTVL.